Below are 23 T cell receptor beta chains sequenced from a single sample in a study of T cells after somatic rescue of genetic block. Method: immunoSEQ multiplex PCR; TCRdb's copy keeps in-frame clones and lacks some. The table has about 12,000 clones, around 73% seen once. The material sequenced was peripheral blood mononuclear cells (PBMCs). These receptor sequences come from a boy aged 5-17 years.

There are a few counts of this clone. The chain recombines TRBV6-4 with TRBJ2-1; 8 nucleotides agree with TRBD2. The CDR3 runs 13 residues. The V segment lost 1 base and the J segment 14 bases; nucleotides outside the gene matches: 7. The germline V gene encodes CDR1 MRHNA and CDR2 SNTAGT. DNA for the CDR3: TGTGCCAGCAGTGACTACGGGGGGACTAGGAAGTTCTTC. This translates into CASSDYGGTRKFF.

This chain connects TRBV11-3 to TRBJ2-2; 9 bases are a match to TRBD2. From germline, CDR1 is SGHNT and CDR2 YENEEA. CDR3 size: 15 residues. With 5 bases clipped from V and 6 bases from J, the junction kept 7 bases outside the gene matches. The CDR3 is CASSPGTSSSGELFF. The CDR3 DNA reads TGTGCCAGCAGCCCAGGGACTAGCTCCTCCGGGGAGCTGTTTTTT.

The chain employs TRBV11-2 and TRBJ2-7; D remains ambiguous. Germline V gene sequence: CDR1 SGHAT, CDR2 FQNNGV. Trimming pared 0 bases from V and 4 bases from J, leaving 13 bases between. This CDR3 region has 15 residues. The CDR3 coding sequence is TGTGCCAGCAGCTTAGATCCTCGCAGATATTACGAGCAGTACTTC. It encodes CASSLDPRRYYEQYF.

This sequence joins TRBV5-6 and TRBJ1-3; D not certain. The CDR3 length is 16 residues. V was trimmed by 0 bases and J by 3 bases, leaving 13 bases between them. The germline CDR1 and CDR2 sequences are SGHDT and YYEEEE. The CDR3: CASSLGPTVYGNTIYF. In DNA form, the CDR3 reads TGTGCCAGCAGCTTGGGACCCACAGTTTATGGAAACACCATATATTTT.

This sequence joins TRBV9 and TRBJ1-3, with D unclear. The germline CDR1 and CDR2 sequences are SGDLS and YYNGEE. V gave up 2 bases and J gave up 2 bases, with 11 bases separating them. The CDR3 is 15 residues long. CDR3 nucleotide sequence: TGTGCCAGCAGCGTTAGTCCCCAGACTGGAAACACCATATATTTT. It specifies CASSVSPQTGNTIYF.

This clone has only a few counts. V usage is TRBV6-5 and J usage is TRBJ1-2; D perhaps matches TRBD1 (5 bases). CDR3 size: 12 residues. Germline CDR1 reads MNHEY; CDR2 reads SVGAGI. The germline V and J ends were trimmed by 7 bases and 4 bases, with 10 bases remaining between them. CDR3 amino acids: CASTDSVYGYTF. In nucleotides, the CDR3 is TGTGCCAGCACCGACAGTGTCTATGGCTACACCTTC.

The rearrangement uses TRBV7-3 and TRBJ2-1, with D unclear. Germline V gene sequence: CDR1 SGHTA, CDR2 FQGTGA. V lost 3 bases and J 5 bases, leaving 8 bases between the germline ends. The CDR3 extends over 13 amino acids. The DNA of the CDR3 is TGTGCCAGCAGCTTTAGGGCTAACAATGAGCAGTTCTTC. It specifies CASSFRANNEQFF.

This chain connects TRBV7-9 to TRBJ1-2; TRBD1 aligns across 7 bases. The CDR3 is 12 amino acids. Germline assignment: CDR1 SEHNR and CDR2 FQNEAQ (reference sequence). The V segment lost 3 bases and the J segment 8 bases; nucleotides outside the gene matches: 3. The CDR3 spells CASSFDRVGYTF. The CDR3 nucleotides are TGTGCCAGCAGCTTCGACAGGGTGGGCTACACCTTC.

CDR3 DNA sequence: TGTGCCAGCTCACCTCCATATCGGACAGGGCAAGCTTTCTTT. Translation gives CASSPPYRTGQAFF. The genes are TRBV18 and TRBJ1-1, with TRBD1 identical over 8 bases. V shed 3 bases, J shed 9 bases, and the junction held 9 bases outside the gene matches. Germline assignment: CDR1 KGHSH and CDR2 LQKENI. This CDR3 has 14 amino acids.

The V gene is TRBV28, the J gene TRBJ2-7, with 10 bases identical to TRBD1. Trimming cost V 10 bases and J 7 bases; bases outside gene matches: 10. CDR1 and CDR2 (germline): MDHEN, SYDVKM. This CDR3 is 13 amino acids long. The DNA of the CDR3 is TGTGCCACCTCCCGGGACAGGGGTCGTGAGCAGTACTTC. This sequence encodes CATSRDRGREQYF.

This clone was observed a few times. CDR3 in amino acids: CASSTSRRQGSNYGYTF. The CDR3 DNA reads as TGTGCCAGCAGCACATCACGCCGGCAGGGGTCTAACTATGGCTACACCTTC. The chain combines TRBV7-9 with TRBJ1-2, with a possible D match to TRBD1 (6 bases). Deletions cut 5 bases from V and 0 bases from J, with 19 bases between. CDR3 length equals 17 residues. CDR1 SEHNR and CDR2 FQNEAQ come from the germline V gene (reference sequence). The variable domain in full, with the rest retrieved from reference TRBV7-9 and TRBJ1-2, is DTGVSQNPRHKITKRGQNVTFRCDPISEHNRLYWYRQTLGQGPEFLTYFQNEAQLEKSRLLSDRFSAERPKGSFSTLEIQRTEQGDSAMYLCASSTSRRQGSNYGYTFGSGTRLTVV.

The rearrangement joins TRBV28 to TRBJ2-4; D is tentatively TRBD1 or TRBD2 (5 bases each). This CDR3 is 15 amino acids long. Trimming shortened V by 5 bases and J by 0 bases, and 11 bases separated the two germline ends. Germline V gene sequence: CDR1 MDHEN, CDR2 SYDVKM. CDR3 loop: CASSPGTVAKNIQYF. CDR3 sequence (DNA): TGTGCCAGCAGTCCCGGGACCGTAGCCAAAAACATTCAGTACTTC.

The V and J genes are TRBV6-5 and TRBJ2-3, with 10 nucleotides matching TRBD1. The CDR3 loop spans 13 amino acids. With V trimmed by 0 bases and J by 11 bases, 2 bases remained unmatched. From germline, CDR1 is MNHEY and CDR2 SVGAGI. This CDR3 is CASSYSTGGLQYF. In DNA form, the CDR3 reads TGTGCCAGCAGTTACTCGACAGGGGGCCTGCAGTATTTT.

As to this clone: This sequence may be a read error, since a much larger clone differs from it by one base. The chain combines TRBV28 with TRBJ1-2, with 10 nucleotides matching TRBD1. V gave up 4 bases and J gave up 5 bases; unmatched junction bases: 1. Germline CDR1 reads MDHEN; CDR2 reads SYDVKM. The length of the CDR3 is 13 residues. CDR3 sequence reads: CASSSGQGYGYTF. Written as DNA, the CDR3 is TGTGCCAGCAGTTCGGGACAGGGGTATGGCTACACCTTC.

This sequence joins TRBV11-2 and TRBJ2-2; D ambiguous. This CDR3 comprises 15 residues. The V end lost 5 bases, the J end lost 6 bases, and 16 bases lay between the germline ends. CDR1 and CDR2 (germline): SGHAT, FQNNGV. The CDR3 protein is CASSQRRVGSGELFF. The CDR3 coding sequence is TGTGCCAGCAGCCAACGGCGTGTTGGGTCCGGGGAGCTGTTTTTT.

J is TRBJ2-2 and V is TRBV4-2; D call uncertain. The CDR3 runs to 17 residues. CDR1 and CDR2 (germline): LGHNA, YNFKEQ. Trimming took 0 bases from V and 6 from J, leaving 17 bases between them. Here the CDR3 DNA reads TGTGCCAGCAGCCAAGAGACTCCAGGCCCAGTGGCCGGGGAGCTGTTTTTT. This encodes CASSQETPGPVAGELFF.

The rearrangement joins TRBV7-2 to TRBJ2-1; 11 nucleotides line up with TRBD2. V dropped 1 base and J dropped 4; count of bases not matched to a gene: 3. The CDR3 runs to 16 residues. Germline V CDR1 and CDR2: SGHTA, FQGNSA. In DNA, the CDR3 is TGTGCCAGCAGCTTAGTGGGGACTAGCGGTTACAATGAGCAGTTCTTC. This translates into CASSLVGTSGYNEQFF.

The genes are TRBV5-1 and TRBJ1-4, with D possibly being TRBD1 (5 bases). This CDR3 is 14 amino acids long. From germline, CDR1 is SGHRS and CDR2 YFSETQ. V was clipped by 0 bases and J by 8 bases, with 11 bases between them. Here the CDR3 reads CASSLGDGGEKLFF. The CDR3 DNA reads TGCGCCAGCAGCTTGGGGGACGGAGGGGAAAAACTGTTTTTT.

V usage is TRBV7-2 and J usage is TRBJ1-1; 9 bases fit TRBD1. Germline V lookup: CDR1 SGHTA, CDR2 FQGNSA. Trimming removed 3 bases from V and 0 bases from J; junction bases left unmatched: 2. The CDR3 runs 15 residues. CDR3 loop: CASSFWTGVNTEAFF. The CDR3 coding sequence is TGTGCCAGCAGCTTCTGGACAGGGGTGAACACTGAAGCTTTCTTT.

This clone has more than one count but fewer than ten. The chain recombines TRBV5-1 with TRBJ2-1; D perhaps matches TRBD1 (6 bases). The CDR3 is 14 residues long. Looked up from germline, CDR1 is SGHRS and CDR2 is YFSETQ. V was clipped by 4 bases and J by 6 bases, with 14 bases between them. Here the CDR3 reads CASSGNRAPNEQFF. Written as DNA, the CDR3 is TGCGCCAGCAGCGGAAACAGGGCCCCCAATGAGCAGTTCTTC.

V usage is TRBV11-3 and J usage is TRBJ2-3; D is possibly TRBD1 or TRBD2 (5 bases each). CDR1 and CDR2 from the germline V gene are SGHNT and YENEEA. V lost 5 bases and J lost 2, with 11 bases in between. CDR3 length: 14 amino acids. CDR3 in amino acids: CASSARGITDTQYF. CDR3 coding DNA: TGTGCCAGCAGCGCGAGGGGCATCACAGATACGCAGTATTTT.

This chain uses TRBV27 with TRBJ2-1; 7 nucleotides line up with TRBD2. The V segment lost 5 bases and the J segment 0 bases; nucleotides outside the gene matches: 19. CDR3 length: 20 amino acids. Germline CDR1 and CDR2: MNHEY and SMNVEV (reference sequence). The CDR3 is CASSPFGGLAGESSYNEQFF. As DNA, the CDR3 is TGTGCCAGCAGTCCTTTTGGTGGCTTAGCGGGCGAGAGCTCCTACAATGAGCAGTTCTTC.

This rearrangement joins TRBV28 to TRBJ1-5, with unresolved D. The CDR3 runs to 16 residues. The V gene lost 7 bases and the J gene lost 5 bases, with 21 bases spanning the gap. Germline CDR1 reads MDHEN; CDR2 reads SYDVKM. CDR3 sequence reads: CASKSPRASGDQPQHF. The CDR3 coding sequence is TGTGCCAGCAAGTCGCCTAGGGCCTCTGGGGATCAGCCCCAGCATTTT.